This T cell receptor (beta chain) was sequenced for a study of beta chain features in type 1 diabetes. TCRB transcripts that were expressed got sequenced, as all of the isolated RNA had been reverse transcribed. Libraries were prepared by immunoSEQ multiplex PCR; TCRdb keeps only in-frame clonotypes and omits some of them. The table lists 600,000 to 750,000 clones, about an eighth of them singletons. V gave up 2 bases and J gave up 2 bases, with 16 bases separating them. The CDR3 runs to 17 residues. CDR1 and CDR2 (germline): LGHNA, YSLEER. Note on this clone: Its antigen remains unidentified.

Study-level results: Sampled from patients, naive, central memory and Treg TCRB repertoires appeared more similar than those sampled from healthy donors. All four CD4+ subsets of Type 1 diabetes patients contained TCRB CDR3s that were moderately but significantly shorter. For TCRB rearrangement, an influence of HLA type remained unresolved here. Insertions at VDJ junctions were less frequent in type 1 diabetes patients. These patients also deleted more nucleotides at the same junctions. Sequencing of cDNA might inflate the share of cells that strongly express TCR.

V gene TRBV4-3 combines with J gene TRBJ2-1; D is tentatively TRBD1 or TRBD2 (5 bases each). This receptor was obtained from a man aged 30 to 45 with type 1 diabetes. Sequenced sample: naive CD4+ T cells from blood. The chain's CDR3 is CASSQNLLAGPYNEQFF. In nucleotides, the CDR3 is TGCGCCAGCAGCCAAAACCTCCTAGCAGGGCCCTACAATGAGCAGTTCTTC.